The rows below give T cell receptor beta chains drawn from one sample of a study of identical twins. Each CDR3 protein is one row after TCRdb ran MiXCR on the 5' RACE reads. Of 1.5 million to 2 million distinct CDR3 sequences listed, under 35% are singletons. The specimen sequenced was cord blood. The receptors come from a newborn girl in good health. Each CDR3 is given without its conserved first and last residue. The D gene is left open where the match is weak.

d_call	v_call	j_call	cdr3_aa
NA	TRBV15	TRBJ1-5	ATSGAALQGNGNQPQH
NA	TRBV4-1	NA	ASSQDLVTQY
NA	TRBV20-1	TRBJ2-5	SARSLGYQETQY
TRBD2	TRBV5-1	TRBJ2-5	ASSRTSGGAKGPETQY
NA	TRBV7-6	TRBJ2-1	ASSQRGGVRNNEQF
NA	TRBV6-6	TRBJ2-4	ASRDSPLAKNIQY
NA	TRBV6-2/TRBV6-3	TRBJ1-1	ASRRKQGGNTEAF
NA	TRBV6-2/TRBV6-3	TRBJ2-7	ASSYKGNEQY
NA	TRBV14	NA	ASSQYSQDYNEQY
NA	TRBV19	TRBJ1-5	ASSRRDTYSNQPQH
NA	TRBV4-1	TRBJ2-3	ASSGKRRTQY
NA	TRBV6-2/TRBV6-3	TRBJ1-5	ASSYPRRGQPQH
TRBD2	TRBV9	TRBJ2-5	ASSQDSSGWETQY
TRBD2	TRBV4-1	TRBJ2-3	ASSQLTSGGATDTQY